This note documents a single T cell receptor beta chain sequence. A much more abundant neighbour one base away suggests this may be a read error. The record originates from a study of T cells in Graves' hyperthyroidism and ophthalmopathy. The diagnoses drew upon clinical symptoms, serum thyroxine and TRAb, thyroid ultrasound and orbital computed tomography. Fresh peripheral blood, more than 9 ml, yielded the PBMCs. From RNA transcripts, TCR beta CDR3 regions were amplified. The study used the HTBI primer set for a first-round RT-PCR of the TCR CDR3. TCRdb independently ran MiXCR on the multiplex PCR reads; one entry per CDR3 protein. The table has 410,000 or so distinct CDR3 sequences, approximately 15% seen once. The sequence derives from a young man with Graves' ophthalmopathy. Sequencing was performed on blood.

DNA of the CDR3: TGCGCCAGCAGCTTCTTGGACCCCGGCGCTTACGATGAGCAGTTCTTC. Translated: CASSFLDPGAYDEQFF. The chain has TRBV5-1 and TRBJ2-1; D is undetermined. The CDR3 contains 16 residues. Per germline, CDR1 SGHRS and CDR2 YFSETQ. V was clipped by 2 bases and J by 8 bases, with 20 bases between them. Based on the CDR3 plus reference TRBV5-1 and TRBJ2-1, the full variable domain is KAGVTQTPRYLIKTRGQQVTLSCSPISGHRSVSWYQQTPGQGLQFLFEYFSETQRNKGNFPGRFSGRQFSNSRSEMNVSTLELGDSALYLCASSFLDPGAYDEQFFGPGTRLTVL.